This T cell receptor (beta chain) originates from a study of untreated major depressive disorder (dated by TCRdb to 2016 to 2019). Regarding the research as a whole: The study was a cross-sectional case-control comparison of T cell phenotype and TCR repertoire between antidepressant-free major depressive disorder patients and individually matched non-depressed controls. Differences in Vbeta 5.1, Vbeta 11 and Vbeta 22 usage observed by flow cytometry in the whole cohort were followed up by sequencing. Overall study results and their limits: For the sequencing comparisons, planned one-tailed tests were run on just three Vbeta families that had been chosen in advance. TRBV25-01 and TRBV02-01 usage followed the flow-cytometry pattern but did not reach statistical significance in the sequencing data. Strict matching and exclusion criteria produced a comparatively small study sample, limiting generalizability of findings. In every sequenced subject, the top five TRBV05-01 clones were all identified as private clones. Higher TRBV05-01 (Vbeta 5.1) usage among CD4+ T cells of depressed patients compared with controls was confirmed by sequencing, with p = 0.040 in a one-tailed test.

Comments on this clone: Its antigen is currently not known. The input lacks base qualities; no much larger clone sits a single base away.

The Qiagen DNeasy Blood and Tissue Kit was used to extract total genomic DNA from the purified CD4+ T cells. Following immunoSEQ immunosequencing protocols, the TCRbeta CDR3 region, as defined by IMGT, was amplified and sequenced. In the paper's pipeline: Preprocessing of raw sequence data for PCR and sequencing error correction was performed by the immunoSEQ service. The sequence data were imported into the immunoSEQ Analyzer and were further analyzed using VDJtools v1.0.7. The paired Wilcoxon signed-rank test was used to test for differences between patients and controls. Drawn from immuneACCESS, this table holds only the in-frame rearrangements with V and J called that TCRdb kept. Clones are partly lost; checked studies trace under half to an unresolved V gene and leave the rest unexplained. That table is the source of V, J and clone size, and D and trimming were worked out from the DNA. This sample comprises around 13,000 clones, 92% of them detected only once. The ten largest clones capture 0.82% of the sample.

Deletion took 6 bases off V and 4 bases off J, with a span of 21 bases between the germline ends. The CDR3, from cysteine to phenylalanine, totals 16 residues. The read is trimmed to its CDR3 DNA, 48 bases read in frame from base 1. Reading the germline V gene (reference sequence) gives CDR1 MNHEY and CDR2 SMNVEV. Every depressed patient was matched in pairs with a non-depressed control on sex, age, current smoking status and body mass index. European descent was reported for all participants. Patients had a DSM-IV diagnosis of major depressive disorder with a Hamilton Rating Scale for Depression score of at least 18. For at least 8 weeks before enrollment, patients had taken no psychiatric medication of any kind, antidepressants included. Depression severity among patients ranged from moderate to severe. Major medical conditions, Axis I/II comorbidities, regular medication or illicit drug use, and drinking over 100 g alcohol a week were all grounds for excluding any participant. About 30 ml of peripheral blood was collected from each participant into EDTA tubes. Thawed PBMCs underwent magnetic negative selection with the BD IMag Human CD4 T Lymphocyte Enrichment Set to purify CD4+ T cells. Flow cytometry confirmed that the CD4+ enrichment method typically gave around 94% purity. TCRbeta sequencing was performed on a subgroup of five or six case-control pairs selected blind to chemokine receptor expression and flow-cytometric repertoire skewing results. Every blood sample was taken in the morning at 8:00 a.m., after which PBMCs were separated out using Ficoll-Hypaque gradient centrifugation. PBMCs were cryopreserved by gradual cooling to -80°C and stored in liquid nitrogen until assayed.

This clonotype was sampled from a man between 25 and 39 years old with major depressive disorder. The rearrangement joined TRBV27 to TRBJ1-1, and the D gene may be TRBD1, 5 bases matching. The sequencing input was CD4+ T cells from PBMCs. CDR3 region: CASSLLEVREGTEAFF. DNA sequence: TGTGCCAGCAGCCTGCTCGAAGTCAGGGAAGGCACTGAAGCTTTCTTT.